This entry features one T cell receptor (beta chain) sequence. What it recognizes is unknown. Assay used: immunoSEQ multiplex PCR; TCRdb lists only in-frame clones, some missing. The sample shows 15,000 to 20,000 clones, 80% of them seen only once. This sample was taken from a study of ipilimumab plus nivolumab after autologous stem cell transplantation. Whole-study results and caveats: TCR repertoire, Treg phenotype and gut microbiota reportedly support more study of this approach.

Ipilimumab, 1 mg/kg, started 14 to 28 days after autologous transplant. Patients got 3 mg/kg IV nivolumab weeks 1, 4, 7, 10, then biweekly through week 26. The CDR3 covers 13 residues. From germline, CDR1 is LGHNT and CDR2 FRNRAP. V lost 5 bases, J lost 5 bases, and 12 bases lay in between. The V and J genes are TRBV12-5 and TRBJ1-1; D not resolved. The sequence derives from a male donor with diffuse large B-cell lymphoma. The sample was PBMCs, taken in a trial of ipilimumab plus nivolumab as post-transplant consolidation. Written as DNA, the CDR3 is TGTGCTAGTGGTCCTGCGAAGGCGACTGAAGCTTTCTTT. Encoded protein: CASGPAKATEAFF.